This T cell receptor (beta chain) comes out of a study of shared clonotypes between healthy human individuals. Method: immunoSEQ multiplex PCR; TCRdb's copy keeps in-frame clones and lacks some. This table has a few million clones, 80% to 95% appearing once. The CDR3 consists of 14 residues. Germline loops: CDR1 KGHSH, CDR2 LQKENI. The V gene end was trimmed by 2 bases and the J gene end by 5 bases; junction bases not matched to a gene: 2. It was CD45RO-negative cells, positively selected for CCR7, that made up naive CD8 cells, with terminally differentiated effector memory CD45RA+ cells excluded. The sequenced material came from naive CD8+ T cells from PBMCs. The receptor's source is a man aged 18 to 35 in good health. Some clones in this sample may be carry-over from other donors' samples. The rearrangement joins TRBV18 to TRBJ2-2; 7 nucleotides align to TRBD2. The chain's CDR3 is CASSPGRETGELFF. The CDR3 DNA reads TGTGCCAGCTCACCAGGGCGGGAGACCGGGGAGCTGTTTTTT.